These 21 T cell receptor beta chains were all obtained from the same sample, sequenced in a study of T cells after yellow fever vaccination. TCRdb redid the calling of the 5' RACE reads with MiXCR, one entry per CDR3 protein. The table has 250,000 or so distinct CDR3 sequences, 3.6% seen once. Sequenced here: PBMCs, sampled 15 days after the yellow fever booster vaccination. All receptors derive from a man younger than 35 who received the YFV17D yellow fever vaccine.

The chain couples TRBV19 to TRBJ1-5, with D tentatively TRBD1 (6 bases). Trimming took 2 bases from V and 11 from J, leaving 10 bases between them. This CDR3 comprises 12 residues. Per the germline V gene, CDR1 is LNHDA and CDR2 is SQIVND (reference sequence). As DNA, the CDR3 is TGTGCCAGTAGTATACCGGACAGCTCCCAGCATTTT. Its protein is CASSIPDSSQHF.

This clonotype was seen repeatedly, ten times or more. The rearrangement joins TRBV12-3 or TRBV12-4 to TRBJ1-2; D remains unclear. The CDR3 length is 17 residues. V dropped 4 bases and J dropped 8 bases, with 26 bases sitting between them. Here the CDR3 reads CASSWAGVVEEAEGYTF. The DNA of the CDR3 is TGTGCCAGCAGTTGGGCCGGCGTGGTTGAGGAAGCGGAGGGCTACACCTTC.

This clonotype was found many times. The chain couples TRBV28 to TRBJ2-3; TRBD1 or TRBD2 may be the D gene (5 bases each). The CDR3 length is 19 residues. V shed 4 bases and J shed 6 bases, with 29 bases lying between them. CDR1 MDHEN and CDR2 SYDVKM come from the germline V gene. The CDR3 DNA reads TGTGCCAGCAGTTCCCAAACGCCAAAGGACGGGGCTTTGGGGGATACGCAGTATTTT. It is translated as CASSSQTPKDGALGDTQYF.

Many counts were recorded for this clonotype. The rearrangement links TRBV3-1 to TRBJ2-3; 9 nucleotides align to TRBD2. This CDR3 is built from 19 residues. Trimming removed 3 bases from V and 1 base from J; junction bases left unmatched: 14. Germline lookup yields CDR1 LGHDT and CDR2 YNNKEL (reference sequence). CDR3 loop: CASSQGRAGGQLGTDTQYF. Written as DNA, the CDR3 is TGTGCCAGCAGCCAGGGACGCGCGGGGGGGCAATTGGGCACAGATACGCAGTATTTT.

This clonotype was seen more than once but under ten times. The V call is TRBV7-9, the J call TRBJ2-1; 7 positions match TRBD1. Looked up from germline, CDR1 is SEHNR and CDR2 is FQNEAQ (reference sequence). After removal of 4 bases from V and 3 bases from J, the junction contained 9 bases not matched to a gene. The CDR3 extends over 16 amino acids. The CDR3 sequence: CASSSTGTEFYNEQFF. The DNA for the CDR3 is TGTGCCAGCAGCTCCACCGGGACAGAATTCTACAATGAGCAGTTCTTC. The full variable domain, with the rest looked up from reference TRBV7-9 and TRBJ2-1, is DTGVSQNPRHKITKRGQNVTFRCDPISEHNRLYWYRQTLGQGPEFLTYFQNEAQLEKSRLLSDRFSAERPKGSFSTLEIQRTEQGDSAMYLCASSSTGTEFYNEQFFGPGTRLTVL.

Of note for this clonotype: This may be a read error, as it is one base from a much larger clone. The genes are TRBV6-2 or TRBV6-3 and TRBJ1-5, with D hard to call. The CDR3 runs 17 residues. Germline lookup yields CDR1 MNHEY and CDR2 SVGEGT. The V gene lost 2 bases and the J gene lost 9 bases, with 23 bases spanning the gap. DNA of the CDR3: TGTGCCAGCAGTTACCATTCATGGGAGGGTCAGATTCCGCCCCAGCATTTT. It specifies CASSYHSWEGQIPPQHF.

In its sample, this clonotype was seen many times. This chain connects TRBV7-2 to TRBJ1-5, with no clear D. The CDR3 sequence is 16 residues long. Trimming removed 0 bases at V and 0 bases at J, with 9 bases between. Germline V gives CDR1 SGHTA, CDR2 FQGNSA. The CDR3 reads CASSLAAVNSNQPQHF. CDR3 in DNA: TGTGCCAGCAGCTTAGCGGCGGTAAATAGCAATCAGCCCCAGCATTTT.

This clonotype appeared many times. The rearrangement uses TRBV4-3 and TRBJ2-5, with TRBD1 identical over 11 bases. The J segment lost 5 bases and the V segment lost 6 bases, leaving 8 bases of the junction unmatched. The germline gives CDR1 LGHNA, CDR2 YSLEER. The CDR3 extends over 15 amino acids. CDR3 sequence reads: CASSPGQGDLETQYF. The CDR3 DNA reads TGCGCCAGCAGTCCGGGACAGGGGGATTTGGAGACCCAGTACTTC.

This clonotype was observed many times. The rearrangement links TRBV5-4 to TRBJ2-3; TRBD2 aligns across 8 bases. V trimming: 2 bases; J trimming: 0 bases; junction bases outside the gene matches: 5. The CDR3 sequence is 16 residues long. CDR1 and CDR2 from the germline V gene are SGHNT and YYREEE (reference sequence). The CDR3 nucleotides are TGTGCCAGCAGCTTTTCTCGCGGGGGGAGCACAGATACGCAGTATTTT. It is translated as CASSFSRGGSTDTQYF.

The gene calls are TRBV7-2 and TRBJ2-7; 8 bases map to TRBD2. V was pared by 5 bases and J by 0 bases, with 15 bases of the junction left unmatched. CDR1 is SGHTA, CDR2 FQGNSA, per germline. The CDR3 is 18 amino acids. This CDR3 is CASSPHSWGRGVSYEQYF. CDR3 coding DNA: TGTGCCAGCAGCCCACACTCTTGGGGGCGGGGGGTCTCCTACGAGCAGTACTTC.

Many counts were recorded for this clonotype. This chain connects TRBV6-5 to TRBJ1-1; no firm D call. The CDR3 contains 16 residues. CDR1 and CDR2 (germline): MNHEY, SVGAGI. V was shortened by 6 bases and J by 2 bases, with 19 bases between the two germline ends. As DNA, the CDR3 is TGTGCCAGCAGATCTGGCTCCTTACCAGAAAACACTGAAGCTTTCTTT. Translated, it gives CASRSGSLPENTEAFF.

This clonotype has ten or more counts. The CDR3 DNA reads as TGCGCCAGCAGCCAAGAGGTCTATAGGGAAAATGGCTACACCTTC. It specifies CASSQEVYRENGYTF. The V call is TRBV4-3, the J call TRBJ1-2; D is unresolved. This CDR3 has 15 residues. The V gene's germline CDR1 is LGHNA and CDR2 YSLEER. V lost 0 bases and J lost 6, with 14 bases in between.

This clonotype was seen at least ten times. This chain links TRBV6-6 with TRBJ2-1; D may be TRBD2 (6 bases). V was shortened by 8 bases and J by 4 bases, with 12 bases between the two germline ends. The CDR3 spans 13 residues. The germline V gene encodes CDR1 MNHNY and CDR2 SVGAGI (reference sequence). CDR3 coding DNA: TGTGCCAGCGAGCCGGGGACTTACAATGAGCAGTTCTTC. The encoded protein is CASEPGTYNEQFF.

This clonotype was counted at least ten times. V and J are TRBV20-1 and TRBJ2-7, with D perhaps matching TRBD2 (5 bases). The CDR3 is 13 amino acids. Germline values: CDR1 DFQATT, CDR2 SNEGSKA (reference sequence). The chain's CDR3 is CSGLTAGYNEQYV. The CDR3 nucleotides read TGCAGCGGGTTAACCGCGGGTTACAACGAGCAGTACGTC.

This clonotype has a count of ten or more. The chain employs TRBV27 and TRBJ2-3, with a weak D call TRBD1 (6 bases). The CDR3 has 16 amino acids. CDR1 and CDR2 (germline): MNHEY, SMNVEV (reference sequence). The V gene lost 3 bases and the J gene lost 5 bases, with 18 bases spanning the gap. CDR3 sequence reads: CASSFFGTRAQDTQYF. The CDR3 nucleotides read TGTGCCAGCAGTTTCTTTGGGACAAGGGCCCAAGATACGCAGTATTTT.

This clonotype has at least ten counts. This sequence joins TRBV12-3 or TRBV12-4 and TRBJ1-6; TRBD1 matches 7 bases. The ends lost 9 bases at V and 8 bases at J; junction bases unmatched: 4. This CDR3 has 12 residues. This CDR3 is CASGQEHSPLHF. The CDR3 region has the DNA TGTGCCAGTGGACAGGAACATTCACCCCTCCACTTT.

In its sample, this clonotype was seen a few times. The chain combines TRBV20-1 with TRBJ1-2; 7 nucleotides align to TRBD1. The V segment lost 0 bases and the J segment 5 bases; nucleotides outside the gene matches: 3. This CDR3 region has 13 residues. Germline assignment: CDR1 DFQATT and CDR2 SNEGSKA (reference sequence). The CDR3 is CSARDQGGYGYTF. The CDR3, as DNA: TGCAGTGCTAGAGATCAGGGGGGGTATGGCTACACCTTC.

This clonotype showed up many times. The V call is TRBV5-5, the J call TRBJ2-1, with TRBD2 as a possible D gene (5 bases). The CDR3 extends over 14 amino acids. Per germline, CDR1 SGHKS and CDR2 YYEKEE (reference sequence). Trimming removed 6 bases at V and 8 bases at J, with 18 bases between. CDR3 bases: TGTGCCAGCAACCTAGCTTGGGGATCTCATGAGCAGTTCTTC. It encodes CASNLAWGSHEQFF.

This clonotype was observed at least ten times. The genes are TRBV29-1 and TRBJ1-4; D is undetermined. CDR3 length: 13 amino acids. CDR1 and CDR2 from the germline V gene are SQVTM and ANQGSEA. Trimming removed 1 base at V and 4 bases at J, with 7 bases between. The CDR3 protein is CSVEAGYNEKLFF. In DNA, the CDR3 is TGCAGCGTTGAAGCCGGATATAATGAAAAACTGTTTTTT.

This clonotype was observed many times. The chain combines TRBV7-7 with TRBJ2-5; TRBD1 aligns across 9 bases. The CDR3 has 13 residues. V dropped 4 bases and J dropped 4; count of bases not matched to a gene: 1. Germline CDR1 reads SSHAT; CDR2 reads FNYEAQ (reference sequence). The CDR3 DNA reads as TGTGCCAGCAGCTGGACAGGGGCAGAGACCCAGTACTTC. Residues: CASSWTGAETQYF.

The V gene is TRBV19, the J gene TRBJ2-6; D is undetermined. This CDR3 has 15 residues. V was clipped by 4 bases and J by 0 bases, with 7 bases between them. Germline-derived CDR1 and CDR2 are LNHDA and SQIVND (reference sequence). CDR3 sequence (DNA): TGTGCCAGTAGTAGTCGGAGCTCTGGGGCCAACGTCCTGACTTTC. This codes for CASSSRSSGANVLTF.